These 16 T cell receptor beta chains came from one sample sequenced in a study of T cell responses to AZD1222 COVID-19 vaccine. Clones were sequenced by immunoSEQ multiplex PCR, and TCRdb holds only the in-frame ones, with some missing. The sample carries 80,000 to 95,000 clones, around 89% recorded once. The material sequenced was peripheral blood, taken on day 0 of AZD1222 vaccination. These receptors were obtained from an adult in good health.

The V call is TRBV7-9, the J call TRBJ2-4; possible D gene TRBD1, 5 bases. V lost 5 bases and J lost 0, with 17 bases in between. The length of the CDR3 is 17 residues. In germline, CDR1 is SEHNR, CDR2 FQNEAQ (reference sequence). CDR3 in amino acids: CASSGLTGVIAKNIQYF. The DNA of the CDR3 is TGTGCCAGCAGCGGGCTAACAGGAGTCATAGCCAAAAACATTCAGTACTTC.

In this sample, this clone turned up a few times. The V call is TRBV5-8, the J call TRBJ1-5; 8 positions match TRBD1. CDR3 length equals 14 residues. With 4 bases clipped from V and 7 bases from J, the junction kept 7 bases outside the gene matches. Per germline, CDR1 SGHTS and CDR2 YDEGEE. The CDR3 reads CASSHGQGGQPQHF. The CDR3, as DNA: TGTGCCAGCAGCCACGGACAGGGTGGCCAGCCCCAGCATTTT.

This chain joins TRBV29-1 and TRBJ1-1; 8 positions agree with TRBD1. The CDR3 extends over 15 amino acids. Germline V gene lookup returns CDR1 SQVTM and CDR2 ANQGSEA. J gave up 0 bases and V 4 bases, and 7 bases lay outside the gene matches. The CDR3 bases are TGCAGCGTTGTTGGACAGGGAAGCATGAACACTGAAGCTTTCTTT. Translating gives CSVVGQGSMNTEAFF.

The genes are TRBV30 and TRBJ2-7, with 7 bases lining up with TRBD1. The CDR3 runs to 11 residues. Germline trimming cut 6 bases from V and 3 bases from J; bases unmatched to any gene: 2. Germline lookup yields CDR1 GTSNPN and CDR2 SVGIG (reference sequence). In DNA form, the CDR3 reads TGTGCCTGCGGACAGGACTACGAGCAGTACTTC. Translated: CACGQDYEQYF.

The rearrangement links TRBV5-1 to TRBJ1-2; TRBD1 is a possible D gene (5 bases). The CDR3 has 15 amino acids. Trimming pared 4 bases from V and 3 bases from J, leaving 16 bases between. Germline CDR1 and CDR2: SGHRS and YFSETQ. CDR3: CASSPLAGIDYGYTF. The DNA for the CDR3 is TGCGCCAGCAGCCCCCTGGCAGGGATCGACTATGGCTACACCTTC.

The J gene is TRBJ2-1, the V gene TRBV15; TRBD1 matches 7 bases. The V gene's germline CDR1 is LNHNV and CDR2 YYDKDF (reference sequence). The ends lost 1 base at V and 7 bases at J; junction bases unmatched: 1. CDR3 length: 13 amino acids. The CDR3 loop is CATSRVQGNEQFF. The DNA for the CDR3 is TGTGCCACCAGCAGAGTACAGGGGAATGAGCAGTTCTTC.

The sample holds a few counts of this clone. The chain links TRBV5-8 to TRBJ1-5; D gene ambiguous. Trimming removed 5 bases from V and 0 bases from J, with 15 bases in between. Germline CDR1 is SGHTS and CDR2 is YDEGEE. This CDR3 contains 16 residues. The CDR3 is CASRTGPSYSNQPQHF. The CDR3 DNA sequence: TGTGCCAGCAGAACCGGGCCCTCTTATAGCAATCAGCCCCAGCATTTT.

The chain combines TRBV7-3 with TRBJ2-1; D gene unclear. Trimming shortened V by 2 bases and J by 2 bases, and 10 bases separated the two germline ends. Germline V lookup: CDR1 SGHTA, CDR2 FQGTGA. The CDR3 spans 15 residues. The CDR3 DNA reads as TGTGCCAGCAGCTTATCGTTCCAGGCCTACAATGAGCAGTTCTTC. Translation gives CASSLSFQAYNEQFF. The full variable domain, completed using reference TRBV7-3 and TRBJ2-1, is GAGVSQTPSNKVTEKGKYVELRCDPISGHTALYWYRQSLGQGPEFLIYFQGTGAADDSGLPNDRFFAVRPEGSVSTLKIQRTERGDSAVYLCASSLSFQAYNEQFFGPGTRLTVL.

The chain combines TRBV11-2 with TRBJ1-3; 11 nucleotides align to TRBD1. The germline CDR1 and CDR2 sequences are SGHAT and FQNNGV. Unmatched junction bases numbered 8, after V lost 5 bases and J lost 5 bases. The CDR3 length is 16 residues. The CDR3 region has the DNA TGTGCCAGCAGCGTAGGACAGGGGGCTGGAAGAAACACCATATATTTT. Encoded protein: CASSVGQGAGRNTIYF.

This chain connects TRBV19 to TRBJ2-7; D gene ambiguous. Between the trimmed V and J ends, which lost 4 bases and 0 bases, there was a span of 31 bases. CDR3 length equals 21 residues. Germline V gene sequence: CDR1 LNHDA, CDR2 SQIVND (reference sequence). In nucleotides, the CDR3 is TGTGCCAGTAGTAGGTATAATAAAATACGCGATCTGAGAAGTAGCTCCTACGAGCAGTACTTC. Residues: CASSRYNKIRDLRSSSYEQYF. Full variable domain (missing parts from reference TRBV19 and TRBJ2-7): DGGITQSPKYLFRKEGQNVTLSCEQNLNHDAMYWYRQDPGQGLRLIYYSQIVNDFQKGDIAEGYSVSREKKESFPLTVTSAQKNPTAFYLCASSRYNKIRDLRSSSYEQYFGPGTRLTVT.

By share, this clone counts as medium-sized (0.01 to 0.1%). This CDR3 reads CASSQVPLDTQYF. The CDR3 nucleotides read TGTGCCAGCAGCCAAGTCCCCCTAGATACGCAGTATTTT. This chain joins TRBV4-2 and TRBJ2-3; no definite D call. The CDR3 consists of 13 residues. Germline CDR1 is LGHNA and CDR2 is YNFKEQ. Trimming removed 1 base at V and 5 bases at J, with 7 bases between.

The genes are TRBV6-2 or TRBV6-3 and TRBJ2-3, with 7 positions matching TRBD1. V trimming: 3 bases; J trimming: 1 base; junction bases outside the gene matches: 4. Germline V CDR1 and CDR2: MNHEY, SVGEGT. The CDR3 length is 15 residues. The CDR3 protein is CASSYRDSRTDTQYF. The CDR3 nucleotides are TGTGCCAGCAGTTATAGGGACAGCCGCACAGATACGCAGTATTTT.

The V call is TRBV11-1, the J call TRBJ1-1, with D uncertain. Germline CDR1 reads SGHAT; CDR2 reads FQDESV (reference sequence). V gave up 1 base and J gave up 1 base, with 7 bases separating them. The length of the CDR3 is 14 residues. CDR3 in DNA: TGTGCCAGCAGCTTAGAAATGGGGAACACTGAAGCTTTCTTT. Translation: CASSLEMGNTEAFF.

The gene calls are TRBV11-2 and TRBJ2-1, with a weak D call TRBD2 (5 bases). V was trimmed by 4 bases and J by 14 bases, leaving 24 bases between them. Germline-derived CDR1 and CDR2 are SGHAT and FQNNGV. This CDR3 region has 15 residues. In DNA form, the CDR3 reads TGTGCCAGCAGCTCGTTCGGGGTCTCTAGATTAGCGAAGTTCTTC. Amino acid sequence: CASSSFGVSRLAKFF.

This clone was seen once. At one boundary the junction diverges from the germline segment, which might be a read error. CDR3 in DNA: TGTGCCAGCAGCGTAGGTGATAGCTCCTTCAATGAGCAGTTCTTC. Amino acid sequence: CASSVGDSSFNEQFF. This rearrangement joins TRBV9 to TRBJ2-1; D gene unclear. The CDR3 runs 15 residues. Germline values: CDR1 SGDLS, CDR2 YYNGEE.

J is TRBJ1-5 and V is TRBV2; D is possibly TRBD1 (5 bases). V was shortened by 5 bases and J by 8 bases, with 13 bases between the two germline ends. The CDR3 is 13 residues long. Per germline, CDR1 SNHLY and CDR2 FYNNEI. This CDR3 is CASSPGRPEPQHF. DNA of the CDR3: TGTGCCAGCAGTCCGGGACGTCCTGAGCCCCAGCATTTT. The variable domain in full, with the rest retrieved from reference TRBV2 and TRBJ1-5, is EPEVTQTPSHQVTQMGQEVILRCVPISNHLYFYWYRQILGQKVEFLVSFYNNEISEKSEIFDDQFSVERPDGSNFTLKIRSTKLEDSAMYFCASSPGRPEPQHFGDGTRLSIL.